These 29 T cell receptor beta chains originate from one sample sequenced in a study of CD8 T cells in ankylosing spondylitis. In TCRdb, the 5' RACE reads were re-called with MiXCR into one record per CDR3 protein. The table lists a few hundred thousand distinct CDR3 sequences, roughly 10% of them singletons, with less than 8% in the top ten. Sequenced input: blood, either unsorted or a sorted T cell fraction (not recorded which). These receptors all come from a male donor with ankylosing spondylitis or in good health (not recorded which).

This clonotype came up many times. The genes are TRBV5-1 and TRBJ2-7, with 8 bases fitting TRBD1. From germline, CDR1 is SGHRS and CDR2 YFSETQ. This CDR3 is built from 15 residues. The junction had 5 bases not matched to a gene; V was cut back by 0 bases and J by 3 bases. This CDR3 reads CASSLEAGGFYEQYF. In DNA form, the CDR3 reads TGCGCCAGCAGCTTGGAGGCAGGGGGCTTCTACGAGCAGTACTTC.

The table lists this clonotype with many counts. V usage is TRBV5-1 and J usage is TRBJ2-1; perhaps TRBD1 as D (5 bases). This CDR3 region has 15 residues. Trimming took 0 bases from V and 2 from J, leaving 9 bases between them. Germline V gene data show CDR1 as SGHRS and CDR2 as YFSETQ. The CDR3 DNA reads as TGCGCCAGCAGCTTGGCAGGGCCGACCTACAATGAGCAGTTCTTC. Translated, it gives CASSLAGPTYNEQFF.

The CDR3 is CAISESLSTLREEQFF. The CDR3 nucleotides are TGTGCCATCAGTGAGTCCCTAAGCACATTGAGGGAGGAGCAGTTCTTC. The genes are TRBV10-3 and TRBJ2-1, with a weak D call TRBD2 (5 bases). The CDR3 is made up of 16 amino acids. The V and J ends lost 0 bases and 10 bases respectively, with 19 bases between them. The germline V gene has CDR1 ENHRY and CDR2 SYGVKD.

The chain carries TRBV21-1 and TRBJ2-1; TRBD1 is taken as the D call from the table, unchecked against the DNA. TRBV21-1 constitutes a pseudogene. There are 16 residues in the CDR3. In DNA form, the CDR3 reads TGTGCCAGCAGCAACCCAGGGGGTCCAACCTACAATGAGCAGTTCTTC. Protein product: CASSNPGGPTYNEQFF.

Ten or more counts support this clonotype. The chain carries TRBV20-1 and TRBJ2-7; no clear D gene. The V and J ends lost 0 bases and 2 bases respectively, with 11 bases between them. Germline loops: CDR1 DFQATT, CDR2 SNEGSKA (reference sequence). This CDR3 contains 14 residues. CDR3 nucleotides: TGCAGTGCTAGAGATGAGAGGCTGGCCTACGAGCAGTACTTC. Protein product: CSARDERLAYEQYF.

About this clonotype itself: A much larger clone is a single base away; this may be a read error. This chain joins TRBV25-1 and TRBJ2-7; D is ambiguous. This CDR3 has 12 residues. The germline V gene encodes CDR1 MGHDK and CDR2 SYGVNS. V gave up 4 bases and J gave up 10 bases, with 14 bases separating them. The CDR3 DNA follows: TGTGCCAGCAGTGGTACGACGGCGGAACAGTACTTC. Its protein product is CASSGTTAEQYF.

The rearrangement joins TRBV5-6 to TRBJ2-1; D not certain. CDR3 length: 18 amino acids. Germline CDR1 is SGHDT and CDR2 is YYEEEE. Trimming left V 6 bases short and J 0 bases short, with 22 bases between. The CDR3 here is CASNQPMGVASSYNEQFF. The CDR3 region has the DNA TGTGCCAGCAACCAACCTATGGGCGTAGCAAGCTCCTACAATGAGCAGTTCTTC.

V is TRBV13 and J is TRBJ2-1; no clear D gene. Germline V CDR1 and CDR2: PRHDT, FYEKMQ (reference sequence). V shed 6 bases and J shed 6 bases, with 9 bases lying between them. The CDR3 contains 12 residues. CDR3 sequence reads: CASRSVSNEQFF. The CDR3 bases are TGTGCCAGCAGATCGGTCAGCAATGAGCAGTTCTTC. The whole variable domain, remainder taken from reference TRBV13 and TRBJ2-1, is AAGVIQSPRHLIKEKRETATLKCYPIPRHDTVYWYQQGPGQDPQFLISFYEKMQSDKGSIPDRFSAQQFSDYHSELNMSSLELGDSALYFCASRSVSNEQFFGPGTRLTVL.

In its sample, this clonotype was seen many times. The CDR3 loop reads CSARLAGGINEQFF. The CDR3 coding sequence is TGCAGTGCTAGACTAGCGGGAGGGATAAATGAGCAGTTCTTC. The rearrangement uses TRBV20-1 and TRBJ2-1; 12 bases are shared with TRBD2. Per germline, CDR1 DFQATT and CDR2 SNEGSKA (reference sequence). This CDR3 spans 14 amino acids. V dropped 2 bases and J dropped 7; count of bases not matched to a gene: 3.

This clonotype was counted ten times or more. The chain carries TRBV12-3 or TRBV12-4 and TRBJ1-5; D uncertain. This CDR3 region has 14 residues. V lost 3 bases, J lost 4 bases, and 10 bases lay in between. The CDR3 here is CASSFSPGNQPQHF. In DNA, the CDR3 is TGTGCCAGCAGTTTCAGTCCCGGGAATCAGCCCCAGCATTTT.

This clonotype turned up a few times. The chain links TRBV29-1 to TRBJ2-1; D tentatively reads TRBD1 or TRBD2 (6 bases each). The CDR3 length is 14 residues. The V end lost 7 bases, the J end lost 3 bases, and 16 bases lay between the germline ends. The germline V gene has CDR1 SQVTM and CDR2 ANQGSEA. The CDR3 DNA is TGCAGCGCCCCCGGAGGGGGGCTCTACAATGAGCAGTTCTTC. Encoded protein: CSAPGGGLYNEQFF.

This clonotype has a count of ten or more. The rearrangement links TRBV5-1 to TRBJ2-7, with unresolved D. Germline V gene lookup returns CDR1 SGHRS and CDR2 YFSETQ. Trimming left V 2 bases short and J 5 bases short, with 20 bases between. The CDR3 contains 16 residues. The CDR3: CASSFASRPLVDEQYF. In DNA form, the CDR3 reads TGCGCCAGCAGCTTTGCCTCCCGACCCCTCGTGGACGAGCAGTACTTC.

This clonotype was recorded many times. The CDR3 sequence is CSGVTDTQYF. In DNA, the CDR3 is TGCAGCGGGGTCACAGATACGCAGTATTTT. The rearrangement uses TRBV29-1 and TRBJ2-3; no definite D call. V lost 7 bases and J lost 2, with 4 bases in between. The CDR3 covers 10 residues. Germline-derived CDR1 and CDR2 are SQVTM and ANQGSEA.

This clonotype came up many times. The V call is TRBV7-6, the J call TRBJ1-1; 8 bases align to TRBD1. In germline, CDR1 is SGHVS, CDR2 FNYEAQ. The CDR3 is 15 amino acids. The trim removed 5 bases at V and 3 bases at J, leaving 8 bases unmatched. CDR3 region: CASSPRTGRHTEAFF. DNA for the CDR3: TGTGCCAGCAGCCCGCGGACAGGGCGGCACACTGAAGCTTTCTTT. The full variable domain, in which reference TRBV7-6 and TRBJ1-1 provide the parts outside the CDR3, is GAGVSQSPRYKVTKRGQDVALRCDPISGHVSLYWYRQALGQGPEFLTYFNYEAQQDKSGLPNDRFSAERPEGSISTLTIQRTEQRDSAMYRCASSPRTGRHTEAFFGQGTRLTVV.

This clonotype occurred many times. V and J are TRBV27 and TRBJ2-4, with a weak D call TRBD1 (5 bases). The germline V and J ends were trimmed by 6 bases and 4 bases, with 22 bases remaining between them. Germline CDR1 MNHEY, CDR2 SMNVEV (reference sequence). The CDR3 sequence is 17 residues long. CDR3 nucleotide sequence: TGTGCCAGCAGCGTCCAGGGAAACCAGAGAGAGAAAAACATTCAGTACTTC. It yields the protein CASSVQGNQREKNIQYF.

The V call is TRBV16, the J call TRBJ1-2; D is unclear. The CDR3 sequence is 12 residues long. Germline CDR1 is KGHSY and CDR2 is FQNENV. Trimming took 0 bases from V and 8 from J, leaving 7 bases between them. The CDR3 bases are TGTGCCAGCAGCCAATCTCGGAAAGGCTACACCTTC. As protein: CASSQSRKGYTF.

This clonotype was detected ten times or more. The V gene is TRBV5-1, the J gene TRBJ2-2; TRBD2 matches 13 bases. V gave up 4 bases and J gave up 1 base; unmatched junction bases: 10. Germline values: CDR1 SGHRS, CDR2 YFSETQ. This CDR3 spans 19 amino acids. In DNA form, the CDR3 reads TGCGCCAGCAGCCCACTGGGGACTAGCGGGACCGGGAACACCGGGGAGCTGTTTTTT. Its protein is CASSPLGTSGTGNTGELFF. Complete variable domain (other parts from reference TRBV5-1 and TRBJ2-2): KAGVTQTPRYLIKTRGQQVTLSCSPISGHRSVSWYQQTPGQGLQFLFEYFSETQRNKGNFPGRFSGRQFSNSRSEMNVSTLELGDSALYLCASSPLGTSGTGNTGELFFGEGSRLTVL.

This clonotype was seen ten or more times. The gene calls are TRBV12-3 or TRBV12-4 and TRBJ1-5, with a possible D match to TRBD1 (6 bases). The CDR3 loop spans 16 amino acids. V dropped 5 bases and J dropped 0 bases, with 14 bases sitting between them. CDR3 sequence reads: CASSPGTGYSNQPQHF. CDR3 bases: TGTGCCAGCAGTCCCGGAACAGGGTATAGCAATCAGCCCCAGCATTTT.

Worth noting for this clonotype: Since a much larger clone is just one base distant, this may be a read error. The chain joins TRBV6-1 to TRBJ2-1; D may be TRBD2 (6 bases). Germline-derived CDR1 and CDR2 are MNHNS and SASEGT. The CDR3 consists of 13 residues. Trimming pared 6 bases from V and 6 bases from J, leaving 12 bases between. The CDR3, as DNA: TGTGCCAGCAGGCTGGGGGGTGCCAATGAGCAGTTCTTC. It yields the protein CASRLGGANEQFF.

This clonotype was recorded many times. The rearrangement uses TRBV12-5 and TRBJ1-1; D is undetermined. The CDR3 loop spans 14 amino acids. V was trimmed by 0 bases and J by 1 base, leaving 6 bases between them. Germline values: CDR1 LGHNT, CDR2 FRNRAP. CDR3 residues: CASGLVPENTEAFF. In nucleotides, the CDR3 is TGTGCTAGTGGTTTGGTACCCGAGAACACTGAAGCTTTCTTT.

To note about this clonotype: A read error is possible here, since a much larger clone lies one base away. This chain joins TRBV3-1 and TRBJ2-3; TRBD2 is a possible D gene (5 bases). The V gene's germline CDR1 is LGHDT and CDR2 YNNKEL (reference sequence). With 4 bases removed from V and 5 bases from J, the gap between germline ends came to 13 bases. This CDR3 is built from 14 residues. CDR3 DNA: TGTGCCAGCAGCCGAGTGGGAGCTGGAGATACGCAGTATTTT. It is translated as CASSRVGAGDTQYF.

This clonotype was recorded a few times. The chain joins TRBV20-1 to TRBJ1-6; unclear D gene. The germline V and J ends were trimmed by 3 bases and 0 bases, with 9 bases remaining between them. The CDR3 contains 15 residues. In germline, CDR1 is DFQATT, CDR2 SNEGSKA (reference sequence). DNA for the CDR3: TGCAGTGCTAGCCCCCGGGGCTCCTATAATTCACCCCTCCACTTT. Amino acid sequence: CSASPRGSYNSPLHF.

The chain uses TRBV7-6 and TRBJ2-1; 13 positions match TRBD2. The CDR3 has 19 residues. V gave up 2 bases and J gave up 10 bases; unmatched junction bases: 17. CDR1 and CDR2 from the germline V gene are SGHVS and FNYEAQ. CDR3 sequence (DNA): TGTGCCAGCAGCTTACAATTCGGGACTAGCGGGATCGGAGGGGCAGAGCAGTTCTTC. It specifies CASSLQFGTSGIGGAEQFF.

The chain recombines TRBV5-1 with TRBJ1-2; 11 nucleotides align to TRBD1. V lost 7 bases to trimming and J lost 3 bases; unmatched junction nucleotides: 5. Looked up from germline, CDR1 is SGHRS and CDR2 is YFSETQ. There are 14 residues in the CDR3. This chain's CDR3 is CASGTGQGDYGYTF. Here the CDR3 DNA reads TGCGCCAGCGGAACGGGACAGGGGGACTATGGCTACACCTTC.

The CDR3 reads CASSDLAALSYEQYF. The DNA for the CDR3 is TGTGCCAGCAGCGATCTAGCGGCCCTCTCCTACGAGCAGTACTTC. This chain joins TRBV7-8 and TRBJ2-7, with 7 bases matching TRBD2. CDR3 length equals 15 residues. Germline V gene lookup returns CDR1 SGHVS and CDR2 FQNEAQ. J gave up 0 bases and V 5 bases, and 7 bases lay outside the gene matches.

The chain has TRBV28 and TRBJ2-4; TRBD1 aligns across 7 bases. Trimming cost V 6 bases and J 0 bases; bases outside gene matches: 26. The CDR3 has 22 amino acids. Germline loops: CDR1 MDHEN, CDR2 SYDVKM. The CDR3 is CASSFRGPGLIGGPIAKNIQYF. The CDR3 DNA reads TGTGCCAGCAGCTTTAGGGGTCCGGGTCTTATAGGGGGCCCAATAGCCAAAAACATTCAGTACTTC.

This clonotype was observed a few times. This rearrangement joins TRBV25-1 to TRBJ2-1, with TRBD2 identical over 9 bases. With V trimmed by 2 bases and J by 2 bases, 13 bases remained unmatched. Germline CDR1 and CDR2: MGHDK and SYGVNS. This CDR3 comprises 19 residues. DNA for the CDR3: TGTGCCAGCAGTGAAGTAACAGAGGATAGCGGGAGACCCTACAATGAGCAGTTCTTC. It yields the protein CASSEVTEDSGRPYNEQFF.

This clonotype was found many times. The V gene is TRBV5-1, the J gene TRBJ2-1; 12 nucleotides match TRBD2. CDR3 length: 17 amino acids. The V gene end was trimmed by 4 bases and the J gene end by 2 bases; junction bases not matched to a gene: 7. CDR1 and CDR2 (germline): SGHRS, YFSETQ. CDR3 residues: CASSPGTSGRTYNEQFF. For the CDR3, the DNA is TGCGCCAGCAGCCCCGGGACTAGCGGGCGTACCTACAATGAGCAGTTCTTC.

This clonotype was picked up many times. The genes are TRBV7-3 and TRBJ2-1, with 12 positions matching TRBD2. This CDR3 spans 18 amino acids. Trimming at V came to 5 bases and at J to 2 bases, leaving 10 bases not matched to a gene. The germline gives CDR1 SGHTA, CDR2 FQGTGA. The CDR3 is CASSLGLAGRSPYNEQFF. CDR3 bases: TGTGCCAGCAGCCTAGGACTAGCGGGGAGGTCCCCCTACAATGAGCAGTTCTTC. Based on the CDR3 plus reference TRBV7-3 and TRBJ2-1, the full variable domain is GAGVSQTPSNKVTEKGKYVELRCDPISGHTALYWYRQSLGQGPEFLIYFQGTGAADDSGLPNDRFFAVRPEGSVSTLKIQRTERGDSAVYLCASSLGLAGRSPYNEQFFGPGTRLTVL.